The present TCR beta chain was sequenced within a study of T-cell reconstitution after alpha-beta-depleted transplantation in children. The study, taken as a whole, reports: A year post-transplant, T-cell counts and diversity derived mostly from newly produced T cells.

This clonotype has a handful of counts. Its antigen remains unidentified. It was with unique molecular identifiers that the TCRbeta library was prepared. TCRdb re-analysed the PCR reads in MiXCR, keeping a single row per CDR3 protein. Of just over 200,000 distinct CDR3 sequences in the sample, approximately 8.4% were seen once. With V trimmed by 4 bases and J by 2 bases, 3 bases remained unmatched. The CDR3 runs 14 residues. Germline-derived CDR1 and CDR2 are SNHLY and FYNNEI. The chain is built from TRBV2 and TRBJ1-2; TRBD1 matches at 8 bases. Here the sequenced sample was PBMCs, mostly from graft donor cells, taken 360 days after TCRalphabeta/CD19-depleted stem cell transplant. The TCR comes from a male patient aged 2-9 years who had a stem cell transplant for acute myeloid leukemia, so the T cells may come from the graft donor. The CDR3 protein is CASSGWDRNYGYTF. CDR3 bases: TGTGCCAGCAGTGGTTGGGACAGGAACTATGGCTACACCTTC.